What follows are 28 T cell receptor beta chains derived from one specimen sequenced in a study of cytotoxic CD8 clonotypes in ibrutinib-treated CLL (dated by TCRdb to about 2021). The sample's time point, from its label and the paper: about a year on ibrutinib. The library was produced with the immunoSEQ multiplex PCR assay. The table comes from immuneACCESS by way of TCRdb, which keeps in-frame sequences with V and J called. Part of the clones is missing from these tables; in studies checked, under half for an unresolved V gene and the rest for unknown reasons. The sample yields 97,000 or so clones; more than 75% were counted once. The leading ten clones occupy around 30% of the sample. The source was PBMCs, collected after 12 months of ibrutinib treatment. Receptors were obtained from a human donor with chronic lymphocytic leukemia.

CDR3 protein: CASRLTGQAFF. The CDR3 DNA is TGTGCCAGCAGATTGACAGGGCAAGCTTTCTTT. The gene calls are TRBV28 and TRBJ1-1; 7 bases fit TRBD1. Germline assignment: CDR1 MDHEN and CDR2 SYDVKM. This CDR3 is built from 11 residues. V was clipped by 6 bases and J by 9 bases; unmatched bases: 4.

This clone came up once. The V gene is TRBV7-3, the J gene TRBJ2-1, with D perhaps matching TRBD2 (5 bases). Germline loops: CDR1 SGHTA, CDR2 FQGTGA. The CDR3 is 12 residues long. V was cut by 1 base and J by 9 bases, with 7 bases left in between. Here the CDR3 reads CASSLNRGEQFF. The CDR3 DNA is TGTGCCAGCAGCTTAAACCGGGGTGAGCAGTTCTTC.

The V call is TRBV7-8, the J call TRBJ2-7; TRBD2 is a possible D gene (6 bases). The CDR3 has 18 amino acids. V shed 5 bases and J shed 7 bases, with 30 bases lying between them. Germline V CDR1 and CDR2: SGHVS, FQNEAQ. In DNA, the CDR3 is TGTGCCAGCAGCAAAGAGGGGTCGGGACTCCTCTCGCTCTGGGAGCAGTACTTC. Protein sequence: CASSKEGSGLLSLWEQYF. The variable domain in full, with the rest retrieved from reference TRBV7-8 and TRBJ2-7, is GAGVSQSPRYKVAKRGQDVALRCDPISGHVSLFWYQQALGQGPEFLTYFQNEAQLDKSGLPSDRFFAERPEGSVSTLKIQRTQQEDSAVYLCASSKEGSGLLSLWEQYFGPGTRLTVT.

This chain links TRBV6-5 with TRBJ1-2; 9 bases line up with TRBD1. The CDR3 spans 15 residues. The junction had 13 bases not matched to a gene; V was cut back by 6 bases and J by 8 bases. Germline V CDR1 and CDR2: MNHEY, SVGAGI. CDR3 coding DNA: TGTGCCAGCAGCCGTGATACAGGGGGCCTTAGCGGCTACACCTTC. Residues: CASSRDTGGLSGYTF.

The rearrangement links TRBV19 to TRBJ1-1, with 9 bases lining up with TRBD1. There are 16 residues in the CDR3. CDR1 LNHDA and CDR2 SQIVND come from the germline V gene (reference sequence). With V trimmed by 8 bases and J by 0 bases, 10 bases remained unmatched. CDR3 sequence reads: CASAPGTGNMNTEAFF. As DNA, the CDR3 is TGTGCCAGTGCCCCCGGGACAGGGAACATGAACACTGAAGCTTTCTTT.

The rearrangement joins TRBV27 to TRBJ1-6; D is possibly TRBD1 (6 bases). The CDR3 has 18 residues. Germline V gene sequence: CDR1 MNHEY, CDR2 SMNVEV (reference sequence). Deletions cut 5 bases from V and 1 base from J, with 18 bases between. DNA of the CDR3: TGTGCCAGCAGTAAGTACGACAGGCCCAGGTCCTATAATTCACCCCTCCACTTT. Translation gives CASSKYDRPRSYNSPLHF.

This CDR3 reads CASSLQRGGVPDTQYF. CDR3 bases: TGTGCCAGCAGCCTCCAGCGGGGGGGCGTCCCAGATACGCAGTATTTT. The chain has TRBV5-4 and TRBJ2-3, with 10 bases aligning to TRBD2. The V gene's germline CDR1 is SGHNT and CDR2 YYREEE (reference sequence). The CDR3 totals 16 residues. The V gene end was trimmed by 4 bases and the J gene end by 4 bases; junction bases not matched to a gene: 9.

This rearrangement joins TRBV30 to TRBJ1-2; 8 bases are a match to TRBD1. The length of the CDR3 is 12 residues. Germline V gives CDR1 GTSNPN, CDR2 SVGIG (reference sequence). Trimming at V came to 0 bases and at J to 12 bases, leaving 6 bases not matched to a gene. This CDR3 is CAWSVLWGQDTF. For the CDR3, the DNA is TGTGCCTGGAGTGTACTGTGGGGACAGGACACCTTC.

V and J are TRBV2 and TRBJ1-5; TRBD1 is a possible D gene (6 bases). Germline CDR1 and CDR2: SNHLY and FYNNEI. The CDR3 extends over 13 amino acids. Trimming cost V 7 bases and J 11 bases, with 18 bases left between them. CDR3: CASTGGRLEAQHF. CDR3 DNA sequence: TGTGCCAGCACTGGGGGCCGTTTGGAAGCCCAGCATTTT.

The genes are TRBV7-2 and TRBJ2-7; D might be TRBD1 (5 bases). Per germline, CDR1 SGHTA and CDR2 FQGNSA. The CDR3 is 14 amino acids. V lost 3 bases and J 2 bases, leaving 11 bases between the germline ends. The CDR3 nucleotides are TGTGCCAGCAGCTTTGGCAGGGTGACCTACGAGCAGTACTTC. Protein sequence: CASSFGRVTYEQYF.

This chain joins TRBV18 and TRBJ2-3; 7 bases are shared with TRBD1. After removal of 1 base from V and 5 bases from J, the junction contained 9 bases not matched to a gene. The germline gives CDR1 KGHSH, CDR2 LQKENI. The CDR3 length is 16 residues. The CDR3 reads CASSPQGKGGIDTQYF. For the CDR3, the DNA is TGTGCCAGCTCACCACAAGGAAAAGGGGGCATAGATACGCAGTATTTT. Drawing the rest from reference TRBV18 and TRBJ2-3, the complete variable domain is NAGVMQNPRHLVRRRGQEARLRCSPMKGHSHVYWYRQLPEEGLKFMVYLQKENIIDESGMPKERFSAEFPKEGPSILRIQQVVRGDSAAYFCASSPQGKGGIDTQYFGPGTRLTVL.

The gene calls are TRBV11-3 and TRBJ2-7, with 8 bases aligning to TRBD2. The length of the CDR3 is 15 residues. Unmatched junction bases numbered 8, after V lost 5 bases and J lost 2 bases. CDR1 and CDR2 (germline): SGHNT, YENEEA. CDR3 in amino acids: CASSPGGAPPYEQYF. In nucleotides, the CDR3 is TGTGCCAGCAGCCCCGGGGGGGCGCCCCCCTACGAGCAGTACTTC.

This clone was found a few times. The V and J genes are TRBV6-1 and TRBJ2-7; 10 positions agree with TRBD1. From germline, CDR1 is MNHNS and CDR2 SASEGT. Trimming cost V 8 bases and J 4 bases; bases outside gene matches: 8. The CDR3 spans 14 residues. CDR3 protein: CASSQTGGAYEQYF. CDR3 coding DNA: TGTGCCAGCTCTCAGACAGGGGGCGCGTACGAGCAGTACTTC.

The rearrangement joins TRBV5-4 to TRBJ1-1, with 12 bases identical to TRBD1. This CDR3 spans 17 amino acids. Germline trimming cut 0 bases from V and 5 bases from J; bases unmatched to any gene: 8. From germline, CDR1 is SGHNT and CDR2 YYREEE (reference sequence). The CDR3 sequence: CASSLGYLGQGATEAFF. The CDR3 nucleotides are TGTGCCAGCAGCTTGGGTTACCTGGGACAGGGGGCGACTGAAGCTTTCTTT.

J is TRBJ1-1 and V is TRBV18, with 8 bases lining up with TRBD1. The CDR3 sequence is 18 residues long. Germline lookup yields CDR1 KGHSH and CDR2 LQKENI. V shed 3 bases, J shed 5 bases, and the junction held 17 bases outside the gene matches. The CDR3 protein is CASSPVPQGAISRTEAFF. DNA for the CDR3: TGTGCCAGCTCACCTGTACCGCAGGGGGCGATTAGTAGGACTGAAGCTTTCTTT.

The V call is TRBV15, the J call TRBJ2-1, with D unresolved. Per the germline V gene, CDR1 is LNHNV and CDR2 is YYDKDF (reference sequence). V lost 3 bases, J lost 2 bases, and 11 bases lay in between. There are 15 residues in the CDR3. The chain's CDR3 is CATSREVPTYNEQFF. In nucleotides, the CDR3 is TGTGCCACCAGCAGGGAAGTTCCCACCTACAATGAGCAGTTCTTC. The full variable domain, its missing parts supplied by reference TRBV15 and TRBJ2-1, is DAMVIQNPRYQVTQFGKPVTLSCSQTLNHNVMYWYQQKSSQAPKLLFHYYDKDFNNEADTPDNFQSRRPNTSFCFLDIRSPGLGDTAMYLCATSREVPTYNEQFFGPGTRLTVL.

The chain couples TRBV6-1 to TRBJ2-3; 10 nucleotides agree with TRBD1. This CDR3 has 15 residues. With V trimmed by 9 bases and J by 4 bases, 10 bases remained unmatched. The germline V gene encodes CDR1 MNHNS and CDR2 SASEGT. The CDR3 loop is CASTPGQGNPDTQYF. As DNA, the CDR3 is TGTGCCAGTACACCGGGACAGGGGAACCCAGATACGCAGTATTTT.

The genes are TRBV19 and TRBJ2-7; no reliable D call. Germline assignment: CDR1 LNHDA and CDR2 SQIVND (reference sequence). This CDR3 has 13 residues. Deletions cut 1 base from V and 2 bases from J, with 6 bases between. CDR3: CASSIGLAYEQYF. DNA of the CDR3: TGTGCCAGTAGTATAGGTCTAGCCTACGAGCAGTACTTC. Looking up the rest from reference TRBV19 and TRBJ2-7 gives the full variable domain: DGGITQSPKYLFRKEGQNVTLSCEQNLNHDAMYWYRQDPGQGLRLIYYSQIVNDFQKGDIAEGYSVSREKKESFPLTVTSAQKNPTAFYLCASSIGLAYEQYFGPGTRLTVT.

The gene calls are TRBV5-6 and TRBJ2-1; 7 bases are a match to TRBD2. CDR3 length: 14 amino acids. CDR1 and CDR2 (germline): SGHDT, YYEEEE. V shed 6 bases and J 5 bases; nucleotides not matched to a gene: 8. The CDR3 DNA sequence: TGTGCCAGCAACAACTGGGGGGGGAACAATGAGCAGTTCTTC. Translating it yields CASNNWGGNNEQFF.

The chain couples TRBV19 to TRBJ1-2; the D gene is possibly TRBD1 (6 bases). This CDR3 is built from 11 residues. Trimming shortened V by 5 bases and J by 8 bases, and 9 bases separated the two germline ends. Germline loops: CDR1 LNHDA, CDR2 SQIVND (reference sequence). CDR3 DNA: TGTGCCAGTAGTGCAGGGGTCGGCTACACCTTC. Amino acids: CASSAGVGYTF.

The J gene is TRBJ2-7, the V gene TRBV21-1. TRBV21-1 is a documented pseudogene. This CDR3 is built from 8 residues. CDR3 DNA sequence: TGTGCCAGCAGCAAAGGCCCCTGG. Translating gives CASSKGPW.

CDR3 residues: CASTPGTAQETQYF. The DNA of the CDR3 is TGTGCCAGCACCCCGGGGACAGCTCAAGAGACCCAGTACTTC. The chain links TRBV6-1 to TRBJ2-5; TRBD1 matches at 7 bases. Trimming cost V 7 bases and J 2 bases; bases outside gene matches: 7. Germline loops: CDR1 MNHNS, CDR2 SASEGT. CDR3 length: 14 residues.

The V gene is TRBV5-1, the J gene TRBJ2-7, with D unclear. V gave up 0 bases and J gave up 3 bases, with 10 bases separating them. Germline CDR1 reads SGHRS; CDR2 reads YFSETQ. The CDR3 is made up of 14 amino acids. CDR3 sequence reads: CASSLEGGVYEQYF. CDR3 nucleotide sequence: TGCGCCAGCAGCTTGGAGGGCGGAGTCTACGAGCAGTACTTC.

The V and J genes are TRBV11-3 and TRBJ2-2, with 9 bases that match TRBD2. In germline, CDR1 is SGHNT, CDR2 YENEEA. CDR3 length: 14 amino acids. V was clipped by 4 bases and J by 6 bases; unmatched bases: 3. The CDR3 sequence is CASSSTSGPGELFF. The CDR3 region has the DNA TGTGCCAGCAGCTCTACTAGCGGGCCCGGGGAGCTGTTTTTT.

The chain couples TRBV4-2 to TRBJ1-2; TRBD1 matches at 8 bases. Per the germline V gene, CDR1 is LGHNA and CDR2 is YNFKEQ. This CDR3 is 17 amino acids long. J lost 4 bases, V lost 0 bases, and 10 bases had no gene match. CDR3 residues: CASSQDSAGGLRYGYTF. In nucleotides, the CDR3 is TGTGCCAGCAGCCAAGATTCGGCAGGGGGCCTTCGCTATGGCTACACCTTC.

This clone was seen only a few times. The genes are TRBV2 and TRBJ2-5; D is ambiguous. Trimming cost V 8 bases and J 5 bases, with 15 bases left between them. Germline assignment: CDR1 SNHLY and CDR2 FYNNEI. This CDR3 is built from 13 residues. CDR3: CASRWQVEETQYF. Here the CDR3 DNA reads TGTGCCAGCCGGTGGCAGGTGGAGGAGACCCAGTACTTC.

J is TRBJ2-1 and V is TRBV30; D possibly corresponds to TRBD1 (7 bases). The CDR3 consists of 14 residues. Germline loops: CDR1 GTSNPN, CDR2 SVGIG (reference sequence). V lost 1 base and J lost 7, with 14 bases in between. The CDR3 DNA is TGTGCCTGGAGTGACCAGGGGGGAGGAAATGAGCAGTTCTTC. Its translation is CAWSDQGGGNEQFF.

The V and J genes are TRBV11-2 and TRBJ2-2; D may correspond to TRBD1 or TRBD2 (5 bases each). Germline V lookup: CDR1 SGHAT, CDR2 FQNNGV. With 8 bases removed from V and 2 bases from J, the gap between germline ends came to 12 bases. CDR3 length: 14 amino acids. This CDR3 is CASLSGTNTGELFF. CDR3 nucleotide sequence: TGTGCCAGCCTCTCCGGGACCAACACCGGGGAGCTGTTTTTT.